The T cell receptor beta chain under discussion was sequenced for a study of CD8+ T cells in alopecia areata. Background on the study: Oral tofacitinib (5 to 10 mg twice daily) was administered to treated patients.

The CDR3 contains 16 residues. The germline V and J ends were trimmed by 2 bases and 2 bases, with 16 bases remaining between them. In germline, CDR1 is SNHLY, CDR2 FYNNEI. This sample's treatment: oral pan-JAK inhibitor, 5-10 mg twice daily. cDNA reverse transcribed from extracted RNA served as the sequencing template. TCRdb's copy holds only in-frame clones and misses some; the assay was immunoSEQ multiplex PCR. The table has 150,000 to 200,000 clones, approximately 50% seen once. The chain links TRBV2 to TRBJ2-7; D might be TRBD1 (6 bases). The source was CD8+ T cells sorted from blood, collected at roughly week 53, from a patient treated with tofacitinib. This receptor was obtained from a human donor with alopecia areata. CDR3 residues: CASSELWTDSPYEQYF. CDR3 nucleotide sequence: TGTGCCAGCAGTGAATTGTGGACGGACAGTCCCTACGAGCAGTACTTC.